The 15 T cell receptor beta chains below were found in one sample sequenced in a study of spatial heterogeneity in lung cancer. The time point denotes: blood at routine non-recurrence follow-up after resection. MiXCR, applied by TCRdb to the 5' RACE reads, yields one record per CDR3 protein. The profile covers about 70,000 distinct CDR3 sequences, with around 8.9% appearing a single time and 1.5% to 2% taken by the ten largest. The sample in question was PBMCs, obtained at follow-up. The receptors were sampled from a female donor with early-stage non-small cell lung cancer.

This clonotype was detected a few times. This chain uses TRBV11-2 with TRBJ2-5, with D maybe TRBD1 (5 bases). CDR1 is SGHAT, CDR2 FQNNGV, per germline. The germline V and J ends were trimmed by 5 bases and 5 bases, with 15 bases remaining between them. This CDR3 comprises 14 residues. CDR3 loop: CASSANSGRETQYF. CDR3 DNA sequence: TGTGCCAGCAGCGCCAATTCAGGGCGGGAGACCCAGTACTTC. Combining the CDR3 with reference TRBV11-2 and TRBJ2-5 gives the whole variable domain EAGVAQSPRYKIIEKRQSVAFWCNPISGHATLYWYQQILGQGPKLLIQFQNNGVVDDSQLPKDRFSAERLKGVDSTLKIQPAKLEDSAVYLCASSANSGRETQYFGPGTRLLVL.

The chain links TRBV24-1 to TRBJ2-5, with D tentatively TRBD1 (5 bases). This CDR3 comprises 14 residues. Between the trimmed V and J ends, which lost 2 bases and 1 base, there was a span of 7 bases. Germline CDR1 reads KGHDR; CDR2 reads SFDVKD. The chain's CDR3 is CATSDSRVQETQYF. Written as DNA, the CDR3 is TGTGCCACCAGTGATTCCAGGGTCCAAGAGACCCAGTACTTC.

The CDR3 reads CASRPEGRDRHGYTF. CDR3 sequence (DNA): TGTGCCAGCAGGCCGGAGGGAAGGGATAGGCATGGCTACACCTTC. This chain uses TRBV7-9 with TRBJ1-2; D is unclear. With 6 bases removed from V and 6 bases from J, the gap between germline ends came to 20 bases. The V gene's germline CDR1 is SEHNR and CDR2 FQNEAQ (reference sequence). CDR3 length: 15 residues.

In its sample, this clonotype was seen many times. The chain recombines TRBV10-2 with TRBJ2-1, with TRBD2 identical over 12 bases. V shed 3 bases, J shed 7 bases, and the junction held 7 bases outside the gene matches. Germline loops: CDR1 WSHSY, CDR2 SAAADI. The CDR3 has 16 amino acids. The CDR3, as DNA: TGCGCCAGCAGTGATCCGACTAGCGGGAGTTCGAATGAGCAGTTCTTC. Protein sequence: CASSDPTSGSSNEQFF.

Ten or more counts support this clonotype. The J gene is TRBJ1-2, the V gene TRBV4-1; D not resolved. The V end was cut by 2 bases, the J end by 7 bases, with 14 bases between. Germline CDR1 is MGHRA and CDR2 is YSYEKL. CDR3 length: 14 amino acids. The DNA of the CDR3 is TGCGCCAGCAGCCAACCTCCCCGACGGGTTGGCTACACCTTC. It translates to CASSQPPRRVGYTF.

This clonotype was found a few times. The chain joins TRBV20-1 to TRBJ1-5, with no clear D. This CDR3 comprises 15 residues. Germline loops: CDR1 DFQATT, CDR2 SNEGSKA (reference sequence). The V end lost 3 bases, the J end lost 2 bases, and 14 bases lay between the germline ends. DNA for the CDR3: TGCAGTGCTAGTTCCACTCAGAGGGGCAATCAGCCCCAGCATTTT. The encoded protein is CSASSTQRGNQPQHF.

This clonotype was detected only a few times. The genes are TRBV19 and TRBJ1-5; D is unresolved. V was cut by 4 bases and J by 7 bases, with 8 bases left in between. CDR3 size: 12 residues. Germline CDR1 and CDR2: LNHDA and SQIVND (reference sequence). The CDR3 region has the DNA TGTGCCAGTAGTACCCCCAGGCAGCCCCAGCATTTT. It translates to CASSTPRQPQHF.

This clonotype was detected many times. This chain uses TRBV6-5 with TRBJ2-3; the match to TRBD1 covers 11 bases. Unmatched junction bases numbered 10, after V lost 7 bases and J lost 7 bases. Germline values: CDR1 MNHEY, CDR2 SVGAGI. The CDR3 is 15 residues long. The CDR3 reads CASTPPGTGGNTQYF. The CDR3 DNA follows: TGTGCCAGCACCCCACCCGGGACAGGGGGAAATACGCAGTATTTT.

The chain joins TRBV27 to TRBJ1-2; tentatively, D is TRBD1 (5 bases). Germline V gene sequence: CDR1 MNHEY, CDR2 SMNVEV (reference sequence). V dropped 3 bases and J dropped 8 bases, with 19 bases sitting between them. CDR3 length: 15 residues. The CDR3 DNA sequence: TGTGCCAGCAGTTTCACGACGCGAGGACACGGAGGCTACACCTTC. It translates to CASSFTTRGHGGYTF.

Ten or more counts support this clonotype. The V gene is TRBV6-5, the J gene TRBJ1-1; D remains unclear. This CDR3 is 13 amino acids long. The V gene's germline CDR1 is MNHEY and CDR2 SVGAGI. Trimming took 5 bases from V and 7 from J, leaving 14 bases between them. CDR3 coding DNA: TGTGCCAGCAGTCCCGAGGAGAGAATTGAAGCTTTCTTT. It encodes CASSPEERIEAFF.

Many counts were recorded for this clonotype. The J gene is TRBJ2-1, the V gene TRBV19, with TRBD2 identical over 11 bases. Germline values: CDR1 LNHDA, CDR2 SQIVND (reference sequence). J lost 7 bases, V lost 6 bases, and 8 bases had no gene match. The CDR3 consists of 15 residues. CDR3 protein: CASSLLAGARNEQFF. The CDR3 bases are TGTGCCAGTAGCTTACTAGCGGGAGCGCGAAATGAGCAGTTCTTC.

This clonotype was seen ten or more times. V is TRBV5-1 and J is TRBJ2-3; D call uncertain. V lost 4 bases and J lost 0, with 12 bases in between. The CDR3 is 15 residues long. In germline, CDR1 is SGHRS, CDR2 YFSETQ. The CDR3 DNA is TGCGCCAGCAGCGTGGCGCCTTGGAGCACAGATACGCAGTATTTT. The encoded protein is CASSVAPWSTDTQYF.

The sample holds one count of this clonotype. A clone one base away is much larger, so this may be a read error. This rearrangement joins TRBV2 to TRBJ2-7; D remains ambiguous. V lost 9 bases to trimming and J lost 3 bases, with 15 bases between them. CDR3 length: 13 amino acids. Per germline, CDR1 SNHLY and CDR2 FYNNEI. CDR3 in amino acids: CASQLPSNYEQYF. In nucleotides, the CDR3 is TGTGCCAGTCAGCTCCCGAGTAACTACGAGCAGTACTTC.

This clonotype was seen ten or more times. The chain has TRBV18 and TRBJ2-7; D perhaps matches TRBD2 (7 bases). CDR3 length: 16 amino acids. Per germline, CDR1 KGHSH and CDR2 LQKENI. The V gene lost 3 bases and the J gene lost 0 bases, with 15 bases spanning the gap. In nucleotides, the CDR3 is TGTGCCAGCTCACCGAGGGGGGCGGGAGCCTCCTACGAGCAGTACTTC. Translating it yields CASSPRGAGASYEQYF.

This clonotype has ten or more counts. This sequence joins TRBV5-1 and TRBJ2-1; perhaps TRBD2 as D (5 bases). Between the trimmed V and J ends, which lost 0 bases and 10 bases, there was a span of 14 bases. Germline CDR1 SGHRS, CDR2 YFSETQ. CDR3 size: 14 residues. The CDR3 DNA sequence: TGCGCCAGCAGCTTGGAGGGCCGGGGATGGGAGCAGTTCTTC. This codes for CASSLEGRGWEQFF.